Sequencing of this TCR beta chain was carried out in a study of radiotherapy plus CTLA-4 blockade in lung cancer. Study background: In around 19% of patients, objective responses were seen; around 31% had disease control.

Sequencing used immunoSEQ multiplex PCR; TCRdb keeps in-frame clones, though not all of them. Of roughly 32,000 clones listed, 60% to 75% are singletons. The CDR3 runs to 11 residues. Between the trimmed V and J ends, which lost 3 bases and 8 bases, there was a span of 6 bases. Germline CDR1 is SNHLY and CDR2 is FYNNEI. The receptor was derived from a human donor with non-small cell lung cancer who had stable disease on radiotherapy plus ipilimumab. V is TRBV2 and J is TRBJ2-3; D is ambiguous. The sample in question was peripheral blood, obtained from a patient treated with radiotherapy plus ipilimumab. CDR3 loop: CASSDIGTQYF. In nucleotides, the CDR3 is TGTGCCAGCAGTGATATCGGTACGCAGTATTTT. The full variable domain, completed using reference TRBV2 and TRBJ2-3, is EPEVTQTPSHQVTQMGQEVILRCVPISNHLYFYWYRQILGQKVEFLVSFYNNEISEKSEIFDDQFSVERPDGSNFTLKIRSTKLEDSAMYFCASSDIGTQYFGPGTRLTVL.